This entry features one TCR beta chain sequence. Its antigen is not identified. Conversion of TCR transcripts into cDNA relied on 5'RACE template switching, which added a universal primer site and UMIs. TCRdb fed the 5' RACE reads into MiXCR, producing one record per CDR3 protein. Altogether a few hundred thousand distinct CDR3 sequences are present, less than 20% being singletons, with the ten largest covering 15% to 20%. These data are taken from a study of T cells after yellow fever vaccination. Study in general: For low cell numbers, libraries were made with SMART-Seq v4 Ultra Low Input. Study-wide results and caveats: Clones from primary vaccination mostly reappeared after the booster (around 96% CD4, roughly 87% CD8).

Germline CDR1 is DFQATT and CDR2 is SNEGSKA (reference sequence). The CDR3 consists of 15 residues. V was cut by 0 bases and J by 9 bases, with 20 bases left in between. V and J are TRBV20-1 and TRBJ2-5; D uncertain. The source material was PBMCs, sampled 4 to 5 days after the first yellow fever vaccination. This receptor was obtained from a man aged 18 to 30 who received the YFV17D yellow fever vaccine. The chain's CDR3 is CSARDMGRLYMAQYF. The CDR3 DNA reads TGCAGTGCTAGAGATATGGGCAGGCTGTACATGGCCCAGTACTTC.